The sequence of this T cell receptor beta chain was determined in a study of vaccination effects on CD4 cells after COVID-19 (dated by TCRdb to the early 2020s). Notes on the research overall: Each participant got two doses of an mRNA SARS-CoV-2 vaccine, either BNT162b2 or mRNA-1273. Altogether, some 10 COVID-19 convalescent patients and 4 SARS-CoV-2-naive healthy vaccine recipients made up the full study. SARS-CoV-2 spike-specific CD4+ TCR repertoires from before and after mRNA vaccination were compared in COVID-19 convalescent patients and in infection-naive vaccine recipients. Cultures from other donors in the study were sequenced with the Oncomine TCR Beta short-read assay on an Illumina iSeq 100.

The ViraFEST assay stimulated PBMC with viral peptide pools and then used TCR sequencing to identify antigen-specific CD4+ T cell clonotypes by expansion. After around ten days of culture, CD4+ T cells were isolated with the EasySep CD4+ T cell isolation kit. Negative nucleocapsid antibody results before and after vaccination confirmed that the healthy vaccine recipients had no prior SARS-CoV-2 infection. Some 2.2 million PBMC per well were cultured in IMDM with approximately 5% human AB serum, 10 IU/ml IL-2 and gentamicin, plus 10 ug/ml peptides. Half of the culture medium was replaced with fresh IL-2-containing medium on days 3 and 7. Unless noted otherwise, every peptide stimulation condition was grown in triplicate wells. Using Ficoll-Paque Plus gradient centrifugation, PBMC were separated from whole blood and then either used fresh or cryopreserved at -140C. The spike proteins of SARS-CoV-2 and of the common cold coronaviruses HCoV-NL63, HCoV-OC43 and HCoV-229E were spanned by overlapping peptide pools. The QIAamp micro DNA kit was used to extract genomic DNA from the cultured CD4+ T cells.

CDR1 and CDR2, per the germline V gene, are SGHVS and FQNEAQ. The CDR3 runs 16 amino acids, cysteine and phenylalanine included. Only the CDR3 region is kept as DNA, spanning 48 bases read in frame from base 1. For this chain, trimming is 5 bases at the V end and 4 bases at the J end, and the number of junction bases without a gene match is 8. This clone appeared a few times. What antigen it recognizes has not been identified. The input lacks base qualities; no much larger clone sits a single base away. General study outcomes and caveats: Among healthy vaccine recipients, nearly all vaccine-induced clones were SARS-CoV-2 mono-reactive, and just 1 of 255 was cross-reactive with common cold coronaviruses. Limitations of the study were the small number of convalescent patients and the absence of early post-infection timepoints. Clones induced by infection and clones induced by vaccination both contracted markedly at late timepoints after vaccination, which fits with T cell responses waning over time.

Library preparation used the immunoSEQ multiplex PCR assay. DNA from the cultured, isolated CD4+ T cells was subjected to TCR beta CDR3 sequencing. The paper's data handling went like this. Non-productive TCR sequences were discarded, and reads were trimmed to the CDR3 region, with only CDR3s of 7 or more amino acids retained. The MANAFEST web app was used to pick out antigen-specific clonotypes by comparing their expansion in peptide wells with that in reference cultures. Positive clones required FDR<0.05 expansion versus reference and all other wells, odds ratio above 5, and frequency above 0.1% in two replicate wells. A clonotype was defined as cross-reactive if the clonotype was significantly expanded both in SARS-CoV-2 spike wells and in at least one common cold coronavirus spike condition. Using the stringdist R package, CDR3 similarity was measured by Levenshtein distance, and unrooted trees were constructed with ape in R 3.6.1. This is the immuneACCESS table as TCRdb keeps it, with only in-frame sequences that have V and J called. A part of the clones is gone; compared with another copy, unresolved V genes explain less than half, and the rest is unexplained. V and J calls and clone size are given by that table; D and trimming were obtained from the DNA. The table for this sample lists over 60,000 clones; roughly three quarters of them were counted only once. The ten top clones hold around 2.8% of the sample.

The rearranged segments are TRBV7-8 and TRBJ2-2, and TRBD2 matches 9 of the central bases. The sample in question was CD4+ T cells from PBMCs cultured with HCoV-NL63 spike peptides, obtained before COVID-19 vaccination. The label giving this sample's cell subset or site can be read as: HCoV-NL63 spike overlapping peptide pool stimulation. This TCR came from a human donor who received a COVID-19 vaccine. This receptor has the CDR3 CASSPGTSLSTGELFF. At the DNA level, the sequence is TGTGCCAGCAGCCCCGGGACTAGCTTGAGCACCGGGGAGCTGTTTTTT.